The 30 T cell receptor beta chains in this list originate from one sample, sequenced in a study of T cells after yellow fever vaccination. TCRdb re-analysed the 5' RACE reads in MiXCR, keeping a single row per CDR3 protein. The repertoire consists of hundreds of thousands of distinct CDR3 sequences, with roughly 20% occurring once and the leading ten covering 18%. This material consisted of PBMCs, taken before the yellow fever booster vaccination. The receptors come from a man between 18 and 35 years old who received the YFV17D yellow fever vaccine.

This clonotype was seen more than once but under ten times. In DNA, the CDR3 is TGTGCCAGCAGTTACGGCCAGGGGACTTATGGCTACACCTTC. This codes for CASSYGQGTYGYTF. This sequence joins TRBV6-5 and TRBJ1-2; tentative D call: TRBD1 (6 bases). The V gene's germline CDR1 is MNHEY and CDR2 SVGAGI. The V end lost 2 bases, the J end lost 5 bases, and 12 bases lay between the germline ends. The CDR3 runs to 14 residues.

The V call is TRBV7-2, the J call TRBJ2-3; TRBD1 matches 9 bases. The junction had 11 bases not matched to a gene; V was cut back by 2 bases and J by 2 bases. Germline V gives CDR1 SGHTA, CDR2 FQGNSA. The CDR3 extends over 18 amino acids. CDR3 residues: CASSLRSGQGRHTDTQYF. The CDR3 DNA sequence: TGTGCCAGCAGCTTACGGTCTGGACAGGGGCGACACACAGATACGCAGTATTTT.

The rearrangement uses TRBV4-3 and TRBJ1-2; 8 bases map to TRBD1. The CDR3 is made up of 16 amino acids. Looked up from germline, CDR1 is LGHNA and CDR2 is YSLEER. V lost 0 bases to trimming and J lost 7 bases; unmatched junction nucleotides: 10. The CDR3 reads CASSQDAPGGMFGYTF. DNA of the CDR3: TGCGCCAGCAGCCAAGACGCTCCAGGGGGCATGTTTGGCTACACCTTC.

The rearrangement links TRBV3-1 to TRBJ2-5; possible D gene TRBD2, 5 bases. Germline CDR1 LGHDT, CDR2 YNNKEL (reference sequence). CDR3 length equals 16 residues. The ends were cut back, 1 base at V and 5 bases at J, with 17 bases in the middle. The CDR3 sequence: CASSQVGGPMGETQYF. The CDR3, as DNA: TGTGCCAGCAGCCAAGTCGGCGGGCCGATGGGGGAGACCCAGTACTTC.

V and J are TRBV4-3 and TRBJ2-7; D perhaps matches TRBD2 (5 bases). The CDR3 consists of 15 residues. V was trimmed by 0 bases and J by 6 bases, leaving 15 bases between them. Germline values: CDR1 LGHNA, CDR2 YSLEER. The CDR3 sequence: CASSQETSRVSEQYF. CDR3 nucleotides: TGCGCCAGCAGCCAAGAAACGTCGAGGGTCAGCGAGCAGTACTTC.

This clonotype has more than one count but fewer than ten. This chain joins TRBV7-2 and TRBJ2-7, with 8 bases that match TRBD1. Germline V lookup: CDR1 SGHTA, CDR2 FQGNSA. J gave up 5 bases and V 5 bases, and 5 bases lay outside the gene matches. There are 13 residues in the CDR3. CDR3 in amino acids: CASSIGQGNEQYF. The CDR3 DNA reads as TGTGCCAGCAGCATCGGACAGGGCAACGAGCAGTACTTC.

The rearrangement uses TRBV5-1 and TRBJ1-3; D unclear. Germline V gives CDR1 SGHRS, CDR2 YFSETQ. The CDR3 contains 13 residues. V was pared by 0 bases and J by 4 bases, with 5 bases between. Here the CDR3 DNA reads TGCGCCAGCAGCTTGGAGGTGGGAAACACCATATATTTT. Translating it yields CASSLEVGNTIYF.

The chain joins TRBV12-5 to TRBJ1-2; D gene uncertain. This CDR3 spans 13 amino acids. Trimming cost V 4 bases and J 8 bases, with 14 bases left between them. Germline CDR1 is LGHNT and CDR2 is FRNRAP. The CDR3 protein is CASGSPWEHGYTF. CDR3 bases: TGTGCTAGTGGTTCCCCTTGGGAGCACGGCTACACCTTC.

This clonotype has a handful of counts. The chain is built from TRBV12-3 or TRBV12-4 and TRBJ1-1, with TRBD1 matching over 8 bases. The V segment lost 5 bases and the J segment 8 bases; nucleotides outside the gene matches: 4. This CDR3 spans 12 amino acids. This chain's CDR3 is CASSPAGGEAFF. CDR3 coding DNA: TGTGCCAGCAGTCCCGCAGGGGGCGAAGCTTTCTTT.

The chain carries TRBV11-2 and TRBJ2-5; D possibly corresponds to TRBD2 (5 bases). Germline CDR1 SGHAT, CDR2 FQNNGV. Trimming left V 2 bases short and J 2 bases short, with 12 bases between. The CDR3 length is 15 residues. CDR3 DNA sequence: TGTGCCAGCAGCTTACATTTACTAGAGCAAGAGACCCAGTACTTC. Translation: CASSLHLLEQETQYF. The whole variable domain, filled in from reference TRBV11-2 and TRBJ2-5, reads EAGVAQSPRYKIIEKRQSVAFWCNPISGHATLYWYQQILGQGPKLLIQFQNNGVVDDSQLPKDRFSAERLKGVDSTLKIQPAKLEDSAVYLCASSLHLLEQETQYFGPGTRLLVL.

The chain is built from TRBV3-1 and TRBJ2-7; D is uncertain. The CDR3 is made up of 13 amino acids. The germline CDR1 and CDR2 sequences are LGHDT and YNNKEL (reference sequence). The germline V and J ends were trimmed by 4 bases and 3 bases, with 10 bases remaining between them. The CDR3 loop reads CASSRHEYYEQYF. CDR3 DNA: TGTGCCAGCAGCCGGCATGAATACTACGAGCAGTACTTC.

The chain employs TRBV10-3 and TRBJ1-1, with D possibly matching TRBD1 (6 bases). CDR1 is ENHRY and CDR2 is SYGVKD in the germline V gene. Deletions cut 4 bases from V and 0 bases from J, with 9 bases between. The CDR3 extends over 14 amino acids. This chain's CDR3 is CAISVGQMNTEAFF. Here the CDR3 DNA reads TGTGCCATCAGTGTCGGACAGATGAACACTGAAGCTTTCTTT.

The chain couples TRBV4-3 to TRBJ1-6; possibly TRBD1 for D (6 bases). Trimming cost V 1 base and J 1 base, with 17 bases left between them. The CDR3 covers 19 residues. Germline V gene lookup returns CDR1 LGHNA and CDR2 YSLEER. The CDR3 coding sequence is TGCGCCAGCAGCCAAGTCGGCCGTTGGGGGCAATCCTATAATTCACCCCTCCACTTT. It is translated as CASSQVGRWGQSYNSPLHF.

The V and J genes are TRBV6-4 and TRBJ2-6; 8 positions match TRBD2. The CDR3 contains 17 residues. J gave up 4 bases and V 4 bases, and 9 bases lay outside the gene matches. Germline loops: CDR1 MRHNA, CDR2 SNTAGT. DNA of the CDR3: TGTGCCAGCAGTGCCTCGGGGGGGGCGCACGGGGCCAACGTCCTGACTTTC. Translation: CASSASGGAHGANVLTF.

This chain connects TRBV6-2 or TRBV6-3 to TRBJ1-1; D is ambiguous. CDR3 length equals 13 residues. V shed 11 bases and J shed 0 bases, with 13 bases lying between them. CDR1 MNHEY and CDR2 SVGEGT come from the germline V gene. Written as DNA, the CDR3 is TGTGCCGGCCAATTGGGCATGAACACTGAAGCTTTCTTT. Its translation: CAGQLGMNTEAFF.

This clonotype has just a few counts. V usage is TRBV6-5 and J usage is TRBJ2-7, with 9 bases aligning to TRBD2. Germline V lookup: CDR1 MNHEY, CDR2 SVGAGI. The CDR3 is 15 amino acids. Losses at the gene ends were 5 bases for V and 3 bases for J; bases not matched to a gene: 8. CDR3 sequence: CASSPSRGGGYEQYF. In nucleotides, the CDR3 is TGTGCCAGCAGTCCCTCTCGCGGGGGGGGCTACGAGCAGTACTTC.

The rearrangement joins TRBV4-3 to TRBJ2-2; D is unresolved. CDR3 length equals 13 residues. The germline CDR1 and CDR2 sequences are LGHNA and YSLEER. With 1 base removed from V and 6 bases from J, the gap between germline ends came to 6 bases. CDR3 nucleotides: TGCGCCAGCAGCCAAGGGTGGGCCGGGGAGCTGTTTTTT. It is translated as CASSQGWAGELFF.

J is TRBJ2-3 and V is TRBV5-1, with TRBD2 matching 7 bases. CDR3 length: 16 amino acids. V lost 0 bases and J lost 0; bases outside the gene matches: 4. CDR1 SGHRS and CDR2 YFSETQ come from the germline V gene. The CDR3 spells CASSLGTRGSTDTQYF. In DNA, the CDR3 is TGCGCCAGCAGCTTGGGGACGCGGGGGAGCACAGATACGCAGTATTTT. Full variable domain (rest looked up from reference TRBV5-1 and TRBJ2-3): KAGVTQTPRYLIKTRGQQVTLSCSPISGHRSVSWYQQTPGQGLQFLFEYFSETQRNKGNFPGRFSGRQFSNSRSEMNVSTLELGDSALYLCASSLGTRGSTDTQYFGPGTRLTVL.

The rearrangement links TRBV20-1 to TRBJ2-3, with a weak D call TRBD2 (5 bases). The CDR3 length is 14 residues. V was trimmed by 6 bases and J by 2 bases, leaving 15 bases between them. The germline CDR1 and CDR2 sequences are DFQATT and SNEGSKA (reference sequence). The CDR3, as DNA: TGCAGTGCCAGTACCGGGGAATACACAGATACGCAGTATTTT. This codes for CSASTGEYTDTQYF.

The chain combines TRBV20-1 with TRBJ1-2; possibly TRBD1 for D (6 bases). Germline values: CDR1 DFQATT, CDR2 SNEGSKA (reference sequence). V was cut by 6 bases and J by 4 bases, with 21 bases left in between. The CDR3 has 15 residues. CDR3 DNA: TGCAGTGCCCCAGGGGCCTTGGGGCAGAGCTATGGCTACACCTTC. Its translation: CSAPGALGQSYGYTF.

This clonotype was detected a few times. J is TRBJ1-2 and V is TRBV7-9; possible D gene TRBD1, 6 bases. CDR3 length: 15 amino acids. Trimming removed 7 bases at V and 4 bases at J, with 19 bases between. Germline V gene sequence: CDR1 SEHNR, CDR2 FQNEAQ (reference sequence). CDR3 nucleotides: TGTGCCAGCATCTCCACAGGGCATCGGATCTATGGCTACACCTTC. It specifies CASISTGHRIYGYTF.

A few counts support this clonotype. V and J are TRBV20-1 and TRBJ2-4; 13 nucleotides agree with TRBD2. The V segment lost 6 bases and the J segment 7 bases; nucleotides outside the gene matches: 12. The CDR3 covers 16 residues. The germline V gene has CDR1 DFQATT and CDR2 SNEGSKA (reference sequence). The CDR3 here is CSATPHPGLAGNIQYF. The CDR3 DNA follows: TGCAGTGCCACTCCCCATCCGGGACTAGCGGGGAACATTCAGTACTTC.

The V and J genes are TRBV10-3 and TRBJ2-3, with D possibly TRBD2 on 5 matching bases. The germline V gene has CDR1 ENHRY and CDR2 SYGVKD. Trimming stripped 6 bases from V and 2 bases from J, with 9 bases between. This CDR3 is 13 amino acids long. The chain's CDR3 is CAIREAPTDTQYF. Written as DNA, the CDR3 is TGTGCCATCAGGGAGGCCCCCACAGATACGCAGTATTTT.

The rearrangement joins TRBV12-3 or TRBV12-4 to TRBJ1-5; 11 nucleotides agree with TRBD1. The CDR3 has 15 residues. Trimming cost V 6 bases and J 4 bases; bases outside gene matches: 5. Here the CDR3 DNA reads TGTGCCAGCAGGCGGGACAGGGGGAGAAATCAGCCCCAGCATTTT. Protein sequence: CASRRDRGRNQPQHF.

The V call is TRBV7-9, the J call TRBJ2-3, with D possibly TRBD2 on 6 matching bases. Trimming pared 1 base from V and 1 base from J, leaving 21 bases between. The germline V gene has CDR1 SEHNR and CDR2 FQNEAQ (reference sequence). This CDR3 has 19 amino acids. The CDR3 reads CASSLVASATTPGTDTQYF. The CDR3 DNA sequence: TGTGCCAGCAGCTTAGTGGCTAGCGCCACCACGCCTGGCACAGATACGCAGTATTTT.

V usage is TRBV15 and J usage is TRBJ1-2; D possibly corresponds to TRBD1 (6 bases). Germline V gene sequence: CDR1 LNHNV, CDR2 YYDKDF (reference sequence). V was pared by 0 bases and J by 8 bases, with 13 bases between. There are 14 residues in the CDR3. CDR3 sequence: CATSRDQGPGGYTF. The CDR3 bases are TGTGCCACCAGCAGAGATCAGGGGCCCGGCGGCTACACCTTC. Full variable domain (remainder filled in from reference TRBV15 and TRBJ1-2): DAMVIQNPRYQVTQFGKPVTLSCSQTLNHNVMYWYQQKSSQAPKLLFHYYDKDFNNEADTPDNFQSRRPNTSFCFLDIRSPGLGDTAMYLCATSRDQGPGGYTFGSGTRLTVV.

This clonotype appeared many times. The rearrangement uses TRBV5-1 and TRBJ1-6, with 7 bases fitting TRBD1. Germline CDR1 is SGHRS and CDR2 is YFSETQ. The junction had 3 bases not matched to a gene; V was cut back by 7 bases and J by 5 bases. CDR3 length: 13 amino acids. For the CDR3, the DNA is TGCGCCAGCTGTGACAGGGATAATTCACCCCTCCACTTT. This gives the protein CASCDRDNSPLHF.

The CDR3 region is CASRGLAGHTDTQYF. The CDR3 DNA sequence: TGTGCCAGCAGGGGACTAGCGGGGCACACAGATACGCAGTATTTT. The chain couples TRBV12-3 or TRBV12-4 to TRBJ2-3; TRBD2 matches at 13 bases. J lost 2 bases, V lost 6 bases, and 2 bases had no gene match. CDR3 length: 15 amino acids.

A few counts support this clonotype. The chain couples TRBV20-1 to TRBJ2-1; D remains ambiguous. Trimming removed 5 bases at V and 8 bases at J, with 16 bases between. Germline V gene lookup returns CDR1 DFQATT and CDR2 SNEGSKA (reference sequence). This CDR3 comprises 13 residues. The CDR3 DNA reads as TGCAGTGCTGGACGCCTCCAGCGCCATGAGCAGTTCTTC. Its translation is CSAGRLQRHEQFF.

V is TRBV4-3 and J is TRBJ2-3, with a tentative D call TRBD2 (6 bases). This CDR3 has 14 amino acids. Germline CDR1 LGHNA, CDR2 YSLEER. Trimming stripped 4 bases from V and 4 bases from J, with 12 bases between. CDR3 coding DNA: TGCGCCAGCAGCCTTTGGGCGGGGCCAGATACGCAGTATTTT. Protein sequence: CASSLWAGPDTQYF.